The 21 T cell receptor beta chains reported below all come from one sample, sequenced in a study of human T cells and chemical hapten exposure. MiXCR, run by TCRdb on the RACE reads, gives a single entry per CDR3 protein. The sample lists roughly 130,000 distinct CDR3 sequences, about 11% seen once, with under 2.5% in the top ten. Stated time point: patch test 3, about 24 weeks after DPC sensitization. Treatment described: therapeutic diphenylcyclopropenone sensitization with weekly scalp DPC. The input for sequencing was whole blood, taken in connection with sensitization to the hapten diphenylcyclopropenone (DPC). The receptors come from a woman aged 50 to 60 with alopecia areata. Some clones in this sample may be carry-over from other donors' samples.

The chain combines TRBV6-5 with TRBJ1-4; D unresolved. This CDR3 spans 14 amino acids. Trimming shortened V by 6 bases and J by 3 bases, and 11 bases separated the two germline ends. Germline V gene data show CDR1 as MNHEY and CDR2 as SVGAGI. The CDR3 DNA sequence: TGTGCCAGCAGGGACGGATGGGCTAATGAAAAACTGTTTTTT. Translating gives CASRDGWANEKLFF.

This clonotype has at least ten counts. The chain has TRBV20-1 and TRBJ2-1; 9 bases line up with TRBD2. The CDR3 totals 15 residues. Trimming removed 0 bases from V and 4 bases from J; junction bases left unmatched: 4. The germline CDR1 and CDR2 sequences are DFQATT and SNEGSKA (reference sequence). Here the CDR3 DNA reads TGCAGTGCTAGAGATCACCTAGCGGGATACAATGAGCAGTTCTTC. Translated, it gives CSARDHLAGYNEQFF.

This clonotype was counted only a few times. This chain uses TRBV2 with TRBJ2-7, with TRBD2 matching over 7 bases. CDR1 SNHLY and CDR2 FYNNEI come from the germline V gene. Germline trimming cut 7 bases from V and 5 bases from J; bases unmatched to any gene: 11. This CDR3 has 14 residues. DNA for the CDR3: TGTGCCAGCATCCGCGGGGGTAGATTCGACGAGCAGTACTTC. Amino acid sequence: CASIRGGRFDEQYF.

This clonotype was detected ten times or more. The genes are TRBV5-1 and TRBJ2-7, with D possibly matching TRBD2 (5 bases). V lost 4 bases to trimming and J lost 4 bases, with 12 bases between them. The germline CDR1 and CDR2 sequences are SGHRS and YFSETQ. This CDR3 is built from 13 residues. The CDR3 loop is CASSPDSAYEQYF. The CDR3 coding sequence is TGCGCCAGCAGCCCGGACTCGGCTTACGAGCAGTACTTC.

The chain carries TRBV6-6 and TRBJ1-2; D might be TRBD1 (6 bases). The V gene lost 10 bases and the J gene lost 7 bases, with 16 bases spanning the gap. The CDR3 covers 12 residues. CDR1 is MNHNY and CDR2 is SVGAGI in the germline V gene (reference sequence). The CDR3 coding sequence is TGTGCCATCCTGACTGGGGGCGTTGGCTACACCTTC. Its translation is CAILTGGVGYTF.

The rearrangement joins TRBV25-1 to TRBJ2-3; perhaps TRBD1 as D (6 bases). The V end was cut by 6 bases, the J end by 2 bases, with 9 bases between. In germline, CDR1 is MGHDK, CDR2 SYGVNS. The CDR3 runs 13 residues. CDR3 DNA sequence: TGTGCCAGCAGGCAGGGGAACACAGATACGCAGTATTTT. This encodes CASRQGNTDTQYF.

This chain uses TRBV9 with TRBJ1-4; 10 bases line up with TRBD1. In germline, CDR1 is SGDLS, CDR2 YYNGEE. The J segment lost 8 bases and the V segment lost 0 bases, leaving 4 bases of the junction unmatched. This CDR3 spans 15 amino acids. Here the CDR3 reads CASSVEGTGVEKLFF. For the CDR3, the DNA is TGTGCCAGCAGCGTAGAGGGGACAGGGGTCGAAAAACTGTTTTTT.

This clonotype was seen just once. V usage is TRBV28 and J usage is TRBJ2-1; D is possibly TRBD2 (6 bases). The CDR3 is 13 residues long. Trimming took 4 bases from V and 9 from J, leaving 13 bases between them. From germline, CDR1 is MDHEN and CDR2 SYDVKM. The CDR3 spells CASSSRLVLEQFF. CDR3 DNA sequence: TGTGCCAGCAGTTCCCGACTAGTCCTTGAGCAGTTCTTC.

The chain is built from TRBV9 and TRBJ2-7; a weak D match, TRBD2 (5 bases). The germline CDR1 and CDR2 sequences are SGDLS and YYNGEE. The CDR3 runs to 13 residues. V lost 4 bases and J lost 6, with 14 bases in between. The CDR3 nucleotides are TGTGCCAGCAGCCGTGCGGGTGAGGGCGAGCAGTACTTC. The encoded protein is CASSRAGEGEQYF.

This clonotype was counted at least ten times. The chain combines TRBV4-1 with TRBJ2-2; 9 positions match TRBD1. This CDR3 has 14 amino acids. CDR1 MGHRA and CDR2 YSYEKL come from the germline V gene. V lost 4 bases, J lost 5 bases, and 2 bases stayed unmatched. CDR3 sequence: CASSRQGETGELFF. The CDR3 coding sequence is TGCGCCAGCAGCCGACAGGGGGAAACCGGGGAGCTGTTTTTT.

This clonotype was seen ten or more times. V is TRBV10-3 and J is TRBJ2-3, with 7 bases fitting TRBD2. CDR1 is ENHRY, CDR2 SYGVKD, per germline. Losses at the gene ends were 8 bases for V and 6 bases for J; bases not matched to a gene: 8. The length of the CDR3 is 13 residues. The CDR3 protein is CAISKAGEDTQYF. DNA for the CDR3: TGTGCCATCTCGAAGGCGGGAGAGGATACGCAGTATTTT.

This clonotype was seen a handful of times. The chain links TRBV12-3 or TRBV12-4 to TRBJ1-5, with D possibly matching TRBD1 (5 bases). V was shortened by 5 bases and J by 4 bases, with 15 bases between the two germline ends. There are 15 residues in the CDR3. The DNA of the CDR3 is TGTGCCAGCAGTCCCATCGGGACGGCTAATCAGCCCCAGCATTTT. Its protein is CASSPIGTANQPQHF.

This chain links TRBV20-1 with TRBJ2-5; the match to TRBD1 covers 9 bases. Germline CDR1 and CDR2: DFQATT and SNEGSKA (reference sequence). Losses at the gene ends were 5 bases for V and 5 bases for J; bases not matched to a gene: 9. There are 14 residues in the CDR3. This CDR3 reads CSALDRGYKETQYF. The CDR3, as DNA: TGCAGTGCTTTGGACAGGGGATATAAGGAGACCCAGTACTTC.

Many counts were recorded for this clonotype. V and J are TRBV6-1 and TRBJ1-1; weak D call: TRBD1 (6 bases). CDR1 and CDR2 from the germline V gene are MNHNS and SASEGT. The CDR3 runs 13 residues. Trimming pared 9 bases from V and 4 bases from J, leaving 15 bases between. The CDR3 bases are TGTGCCAGTCGATTAGGAGGGGGCACTGAAGCTTTCTTT. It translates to CASRLGGGTEAFF.

For the CDR3, the DNA is TGCAGTGCTAGAGATGACTCCTTGAGGGACACTGAAGCTTTCTTT. This encodes CSARDDSLRDTEAFF. The V call is TRBV20-1, the J call TRBJ1-1; D is uncertain. V lost 0 bases and J 3 bases, leaving 14 bases between the germline ends. This CDR3 region has 15 residues. CDR1 is DFQATT, CDR2 SNEGSKA, per germline (reference sequence).

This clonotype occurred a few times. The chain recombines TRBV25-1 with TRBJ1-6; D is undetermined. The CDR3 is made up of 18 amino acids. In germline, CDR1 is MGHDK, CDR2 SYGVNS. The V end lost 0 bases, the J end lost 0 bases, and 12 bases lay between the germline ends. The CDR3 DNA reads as TGTGCCAGCAGTGAATATAATAGGGAAAGCTCCTATAATTCACCCCTCCACTTT. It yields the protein CASSEYNRESSYNSPLHF.

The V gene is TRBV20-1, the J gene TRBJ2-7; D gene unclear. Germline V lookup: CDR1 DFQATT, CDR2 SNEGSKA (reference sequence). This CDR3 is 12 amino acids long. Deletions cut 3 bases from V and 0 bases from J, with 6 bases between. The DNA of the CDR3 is TGCAGTGCTAGTCCAATCTCCTACGAGCAGTACTTC. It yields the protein CSASPISYEQYF.

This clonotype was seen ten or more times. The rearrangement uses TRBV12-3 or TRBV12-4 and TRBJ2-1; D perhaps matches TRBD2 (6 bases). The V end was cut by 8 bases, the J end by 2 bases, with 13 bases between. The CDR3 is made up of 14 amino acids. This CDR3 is CASLAGRPYNEQFF. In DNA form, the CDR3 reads TGTGCCAGCCTGGCCGGGAGACCCTACAATGAGCAGTTCTTC.

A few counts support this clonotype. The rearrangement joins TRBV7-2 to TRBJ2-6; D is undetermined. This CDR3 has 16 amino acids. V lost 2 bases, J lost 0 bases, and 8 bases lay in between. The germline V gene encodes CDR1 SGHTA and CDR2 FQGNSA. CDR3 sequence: CASSLWSLSGANVLTF. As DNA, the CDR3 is TGTGCCAGCAGCTTATGGAGCCTCTCTGGGGCCAACGTCCTGACTTTC. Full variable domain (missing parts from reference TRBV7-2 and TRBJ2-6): GAGVSQSPSNKVTEKGKDVELRCDPISGHTALYWYRQSLGQGLEFLIYFQGNSAPDKSGLPSDRFSAERTGGSVSTLTIQRTQQEDSAVYLCASSLWSLSGANVLTFGAGSRLTVL.

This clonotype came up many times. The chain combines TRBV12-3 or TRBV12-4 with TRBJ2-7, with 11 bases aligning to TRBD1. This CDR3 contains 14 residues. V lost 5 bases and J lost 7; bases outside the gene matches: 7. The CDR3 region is CASSPWDRGSEQYF. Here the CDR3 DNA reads TGTGCCAGCAGTCCATGGGACAGGGGGAGTGAGCAGTACTTC.

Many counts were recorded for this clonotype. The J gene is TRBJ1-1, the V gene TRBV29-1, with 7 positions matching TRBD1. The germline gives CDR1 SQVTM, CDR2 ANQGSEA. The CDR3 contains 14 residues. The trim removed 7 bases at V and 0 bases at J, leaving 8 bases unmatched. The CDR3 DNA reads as TGCAGCGGCTCGGGACAGCTTTTGAACACTGAAGCTTTCTTT. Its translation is CSGSGQLLNTEAFF.